These 5 T cell receptor beta chains were sequenced from one sample in a study of T-cell memory formation after mild COVID-19. From the 5' RACE reads, TCRdb called clonotypes with MiXCR, one entry per CDR3 protein. The table includes around 80,000 distinct CDR3 sequences, approximately 14% detected once. The sample comprised PBMCs or a T cell subset sorted from them (not recorded which). All receptors derive from an adult woman who had mild COVID-19 (a few samples of this study predate the infection). Cell type and time point are not known.

This clonotype was found a few times. The chain is built from TRBV3-1 and TRBJ2-3, with 12 bases identical to TRBD2. V lost 4 bases, J lost 4 bases, and 3 bases stayed unmatched. In germline, CDR1 is LGHDT, CDR2 YNNKEL (reference sequence). The CDR3 loop spans 15 amino acids. Here the CDR3 DNA reads TGTGCCAGCAGCCTTGCTAGCGGGGGGGCAGATACGCAGTATTTT. Translating it yields CASSLASGGADTQYF.

The rearrangement uses TRBV7-3 and TRBJ2-3, with 9 nucleotides matching TRBD2. This CDR3 is 17 amino acids long. Germline V lookup: CDR1 SGHTA, CDR2 FQGTGA. V shed 2 bases and J 0 bases; nucleotides not matched to a gene: 6. CDR3: CASSLLLAGPSTDTQYF. The DNA of the CDR3 is TGTGCCAGCAGCTTATTGCTAGCGGGACCTAGCACAGATACGCAGTATTTT.

The rearrangement links TRBV5-6 to TRBJ2-1; 7 bases agree with TRBD2. V shed 0 bases and J 5 bases; nucleotides not matched to a gene: 2. The CDR3 covers 14 residues. CDR1 and CDR2 from the germline V gene are SGHDT and YYEEEE. CDR3 sequence reads: CASSLASGNNEQFF. The CDR3 DNA is TGTGCCAGCAGCTTGGCTAGCGGAAACAATGAGCAGTTCTTC.

The chain is built from TRBV6-6 and TRBJ1-1; D possibly corresponds to TRBD1 (5 bases). Trimming left V 2 bases short and J 8 bases short, with 9 bases between. This CDR3 is 12 amino acids long. From germline, CDR1 is MNHNY and CDR2 SVGAGI (reference sequence). The CDR3 nucleotides read TGTGCCAGCAGTTACCGGGACTCAGAAGCTTTCTTT. Protein sequence: CASSYRDSEAFF.

This clonotype appeared a few times. The genes are TRBV4-1 and TRBJ1-5, with a tentative D call TRBD1 (5 bases). CDR3 length: 15 residues. V was clipped by 0 bases and J by 5 bases, with 11 bases between them. From germline, CDR1 is MGHRA and CDR2 YSYEKL. In DNA form, the CDR3 reads TGCGCCAGCAGCCAAGATGGGGCAGGAGATCAGCCCCAGCATTTT. It yields the protein CASSQDGAGDQPQHF.